What follows is one T cell receptor (beta chain) and its context. What it binds is not known. The sample belongs to a study of neurological immune-mediated disorders. Broader study findings: Patients with HTLV-1-associated myelopathy had the highest level of TCR clonal expansion, whereas patients with multiple sclerosis had the lowest level, falling beneath the level found in healthy controls.

Synthesis of cDNA was performed by 5'RACE using 10-nucleotide random UMIs. TCRdb redid the calling of the 5' RACE reads with MiXCR, one entry per CDR3 protein. In the table there are just over 20,000 distinct CDR3 sequences, around 15% of which are singletons. The CDR3 is 16 amino acids. The trim removed 1 base at V and 2 bases at J, leaving 3 bases unmatched. Germline V gives CDR1 SQVTM, CDR2 ANQGSEA. The rearrangement links TRBV29-1 to TRBJ2-1, with 12 bases aligning to TRBD1. This TCR was sampled from a woman under 30 with multiple sclerosis. The specimen sequenced was CD8+ T cells from blood. CDR3 region: CSVEVGTGGAYNEQFF. In nucleotides, the CDR3 is TGCAGCGTTGAAGTTGGGACAGGGGGCGCCTACAATGAGCAGTTCTTC.